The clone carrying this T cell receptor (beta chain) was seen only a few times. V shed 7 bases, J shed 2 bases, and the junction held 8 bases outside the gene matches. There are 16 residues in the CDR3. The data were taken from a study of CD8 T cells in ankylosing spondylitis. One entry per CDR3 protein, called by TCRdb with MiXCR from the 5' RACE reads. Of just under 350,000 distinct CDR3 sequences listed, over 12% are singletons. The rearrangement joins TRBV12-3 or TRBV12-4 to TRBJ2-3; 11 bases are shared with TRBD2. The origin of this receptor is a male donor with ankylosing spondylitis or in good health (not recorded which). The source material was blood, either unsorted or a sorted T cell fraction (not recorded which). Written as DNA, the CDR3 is TGTGCCAGCACTCTAGCGGGGGGATCCTTCACAGATACGCAGTATTTT. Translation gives CASTLAGGSFTDTQYF.